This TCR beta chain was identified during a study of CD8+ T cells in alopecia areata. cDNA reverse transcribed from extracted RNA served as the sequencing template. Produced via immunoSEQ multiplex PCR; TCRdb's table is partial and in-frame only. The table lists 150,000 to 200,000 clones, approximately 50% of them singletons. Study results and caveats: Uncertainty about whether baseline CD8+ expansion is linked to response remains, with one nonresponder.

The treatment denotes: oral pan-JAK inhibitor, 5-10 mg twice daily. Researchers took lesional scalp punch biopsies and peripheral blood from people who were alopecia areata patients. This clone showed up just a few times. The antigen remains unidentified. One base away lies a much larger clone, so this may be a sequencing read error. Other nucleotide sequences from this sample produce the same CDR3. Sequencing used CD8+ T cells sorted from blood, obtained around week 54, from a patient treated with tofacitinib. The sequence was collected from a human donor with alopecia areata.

CDR3 region: CASSQGTGWDYEQYF. The CDR3 region has the DNA TGTGCCAGCAGCCAAGGGACAGGGTGGGACTACGAGCAGTACTTC. The chain has TRBV4-1 and TRBJ2-7; 9 bases match TRBD1. Per germline, CDR1 MGHRA and CDR2 YSYEKL. CDR3 length: 15 amino acids.